Below, one T cell receptor beta chain is given with its context. Its antigen specificity is not known. It has no much larger one-base neighbor in the sample; base qualities were not kept. Receptor libraries were prepared by 5' RACE. This sample was sequenced with an Illumina HiSeq 2500. The second PCR ran for roughly 7 to 12 cycles and used a J-beta primer mix along with a sample-barcoded 5' primer. A template-switch 5' adaptor carrying 12 random nucleotides introduced a unique molecular identifier onto each TCR beta cDNA molecule. At least 2.5 million CDR3-containing paired-end reads were obtained from each sample. All of the RNA was converted into first-strand cDNA using the Mint cDNA synthesis kit, with a TRBC-specific oligonucleotide serving as the primer. Following uracil-DNA glycosylase treatment, a first 18-cycle PCR with universal primers M1SS and BC2_uni_R was performed on all cDNA. Per the authors' processing: Normalization of each sample was performed by random selection of 1 million high-quality reads, each carrying a distinct molecular identifier. Instead of being binned into consensus sequences, reads with shared molecular identifiers were discarded. CDR3 identification, clonotype clustering and error correction used MiTCR with a Q25 quality threshold and the strictest error-elimination algorithm. Lower-bound total TCR beta diversity was estimated with a nonparametric unseen species model using Euler transformation. The public reads were reprocessed in TCRdb via fastp at Q25 and MiXCR, keeping in-frame beta chains. CDR3 protein duplicates are merged, each entry listing the most common genes and DNA. What appears here as the V and J calls and clone size reflects TCRdb's work, not the paper's. This sample gives 710,000 or so distinct CDR3 sequences in total; approximately 21% of them show up just once. In total, the top ten clones hold 20% to 25% of the sample.

The sample belongs to a study of blood T cells in healthy people across ages (dated by TCRdb to between 2015 and 2017). Background on the whole study: In model experiments, roughly one uniquely barcoded TCR beta cDNA molecule per two T cells was captured by template switching. Age-related changes in TCR beta repertoire diversity were measured in the study by deep sequencing normalized with unique cDNA molecular identifiers. The donors were split into four age groups: young (average about 15 years), middle-aged (more than 35), aged (more than 60) and long-lived (more than 80). To avoid experimental bias, donors of different ages were distributed randomly across sequencing lanes. The study analyzed two additional independent replicas of 1 million unique cDNA reads from the same blood draw for two donors, one aged 18 to 30 and one aged 80 or older. What the study reported, not specific to this receptor: Compared with the aged group, the long-lived group had more naive CD4+ T cells, fewer expanded clones and increased TCR diversity, a pattern suggesting age selection. Because the CMV infection status of the donors was unknown, age-related changes in expanded clonotypes may potentially have been confounded. Estimates of total diversity based on one million sequenced T cells were considered lower bounds and underestimates. There was a strong correlation between observed TCR beta diversity and the percentage of naive T cells measured by flow cytometry. Because profiling used bulk unsorted PBMCs, naive and antigen-experienced compartments could not be compared conclusively. As age increased, observed TCR beta diversity per million T cells dropped in a roughly linear way, and a significant reduction was already evident by age around 41.

The donors were a few dozen Caucasian individuals from Russia, aged about 6 to 95 years, who were systemically healthy. Approximately 9.3 milliliters of peripheral blood were drawn from each donor into EDTA-treated Vacutainer tubes. Ficoll-Paque density-gradient centrifugation was used to isolate PBMCs, with at least 6.5 million per sample. Total RNA, at least 6 micrograms per sample, was extracted from PBMCs with Trizol reagent. For every donor, flow cytometry on a PBMC aliquot measured the percentage of naive CD45RAhigh/CD27high T cells. CDR1 and CDR2, per the germline V gene, are KGHSH and LQKENI. From its cysteine to its phenylalanine, the CDR3 spans 13 amino acids. Just the 39-base CDR3 DNA is kept, in frame starting at base 1. V loses 1 base, J loses 12 bases, and the germline ends lie 15 bases apart.

Sequenced: blood. The V gene is TRBV18 and the J gene is TRBJ1-2, with a weak D call of TRBD1 (6 bases match). This sequence was found in a man aged 70-80 years in good health. The CDR3 region reads CASSPQDFGGHTF. The DNA sequence is given as TGTGCCAGCTCACCACAGGACTTCGGGGGCCACACCTTC.